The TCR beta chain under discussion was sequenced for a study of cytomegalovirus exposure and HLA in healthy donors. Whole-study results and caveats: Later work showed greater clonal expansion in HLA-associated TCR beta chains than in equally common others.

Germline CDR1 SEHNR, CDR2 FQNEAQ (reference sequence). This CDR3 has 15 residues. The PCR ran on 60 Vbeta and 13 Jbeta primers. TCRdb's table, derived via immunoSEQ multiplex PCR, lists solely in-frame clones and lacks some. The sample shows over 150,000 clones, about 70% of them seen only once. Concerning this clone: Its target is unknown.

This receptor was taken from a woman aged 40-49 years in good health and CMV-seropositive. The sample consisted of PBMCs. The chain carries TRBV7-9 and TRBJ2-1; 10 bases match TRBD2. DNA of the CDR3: TGTTCCTACAAGGCTAGCGGGGGCCCGTACAATGAGCAGTTCTTC. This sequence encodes CSYKASGGPYNEQFF.